These 25 T cell receptor beta chains share one sample of origin, sequenced in a study of blood T cell repertoires in COVID-19. Clones were sequenced by immunoSEQ multiplex PCR, and TCRdb holds only the in-frame ones, with some missing. Here the sample spans about 370,000 clones, more than 70% being singletons. Specimen: peripheral blood. Source of these receptors: a woman in her thirties with COVID-19, enrolled during active disease.

This rearrangement joins TRBV4-1 to TRBJ1-2; 7 bases map to TRBD1. CDR3 length equals 14 residues. The V gene's germline CDR1 is MGHRA and CDR2 YSYEKL. Trimming took 0 bases from V and 8 from J; bases not matched to a gene: 6. CDR3 sequence reads: CASSQERQGGGYTF. CDR3 in DNA: TGCGCCAGCAGCCAAGAGCGACAGGGAGGCGGCTACACCTTC.

The chain uses TRBV6-5 and TRBJ2-7; D might be TRBD1 (6 bases). CDR1 and CDR2 (germline): MNHEY, SVGAGI. This CDR3 contains 15 residues. Trimming cost V 4 bases and J 4 bases, with 17 bases left between them. DNA of the CDR3: TGTGCCAGCAGTTCCGGAGTGGACAGACTATACGAGCAGTACTTC. It translates to CASSSGVDRLYEQYF.

V gene TRBV4-3 combines with J gene TRBJ1-4, with TRBD1 matching over 7 bases. Germline-derived CDR1 and CDR2 are LGHNA and YSLEER. With 0 bases clipped from V and 5 bases from J, the junction kept 6 bases outside the gene matches. The CDR3 has 16 residues. This CDR3 is CASSQDWGQPNEKLFF. Here the CDR3 DNA reads TGCGCCAGCAGCCAAGACTGGGGACAGCCGAATGAAAAACTGTTTTTT.

The chain recombines TRBV6-5 with TRBJ2-7; a possible D gene is TRBD1 (7 bases). The CDR3 covers 14 residues. Germline-derived CDR1 and CDR2 are MNHEY and SVGAGI. Trimming removed 6 bases at V and 9 bases at J, with 21 bases between. The CDR3 sequence: CASRMTGIRGGQYF. DNA of the CDR3: TGTGCCAGCAGAATGACAGGGATACGGGGAGGGCAGTACTTC.

This clone was seen a single time. The CDR3 nucleotides read TGTGCCAGCGCGGAGGGGGGGCGTTCGGAGACCCAGTACTTC. Amino acids: CASAEGGRSETQYF. This chain uses TRBV2 with TRBJ2-5; perhaps TRBD2 as D (7 bases). Trimming stripped 8 bases from V and 5 bases from J, with 18 bases between. CDR3 size: 14 residues. The germline V gene encodes CDR1 SNHLY and CDR2 FYNNEI.

V is TRBV7-2 and J is TRBJ2-7, with D perhaps TRBD2 (5 bases). Per germline, CDR1 SGHTA and CDR2 FQGNSA. V lost 5 bases and J 0 bases, leaving 20 bases between the germline ends. The CDR3 totals 17 residues. This CDR3 reads CASSSTPTGLTSYEQYF. The CDR3 coding sequence is TGTGCCAGCAGCAGTACCCCTACGGGGTTGACCTCCTACGAGCAGTACTTC.

The chain has TRBV25-1 and TRBJ1-4; 7 bases agree with TRBD1. V shed 2 bases, J shed 6 bases, and the junction held 6 bases outside the gene matches. CDR1 is MGHDK and CDR2 is SYGVNS in the germline V gene. CDR3 length: 15 residues. CDR3 DNA sequence: TGTGCCAGCAGTGAACTGGACAGGTCTGATGAAAAACTGTTTTTT. Its translation is CASSELDRSDEKLFF.

The chain has TRBV25-1 and TRBJ1-6; the match to TRBD1 covers 10 bases. J lost 7 bases, V lost 8 bases, and 5 bases had no gene match. CDR3 length: 14 amino acids. Looked up from germline, CDR1 is MGHDK and CDR2 is SYGVNS. CDR3 coding DNA: TGTGCCAGCCGCGGACAGGGGGACAATTCACCCCTCCACTTT. Translated: CASRGQGDNSPLHF.

The chain's CDR3 is CASSFLAGEYNEQFF. The CDR3 region has the DNA TGTGCCAGCAGCTTCCTCGCGGGGGAATACAATGAGCAGTTCTTC. The genes are TRBV7-9 and TRBJ2-1; 7 bases match TRBD2. The V gene end was trimmed by 3 bases and the J gene end by 4 bases; junction bases not matched to a gene: 6. Germline-derived CDR1 and CDR2 are SEHNR and FQNEAQ (reference sequence). The CDR3 contains 15 residues.

The genes are TRBV19 and TRBJ1-4, with 8 positions matching TRBD1. This CDR3 region has 16 residues. CDR1 and CDR2 (germline): LNHDA, SQIVND (reference sequence). V shed 3 bases, J shed 2 bases, and the junction held 5 bases outside the gene matches. CDR3 nucleotides: TGTGCCAGTAGTATTTCCGGGACAGGTACTAATGAAAAACTGTTTTTT. Protein product: CASSISGTGTNEKLFF.

The chain recombines TRBV28 with TRBJ2-7; 14 bases are a match to TRBD2. The ends lost 3 bases at V and 0 bases at J; junction bases unmatched: 1. The CDR3 has 16 amino acids. Germline loops: CDR1 MDHEN, CDR2 SYDVKM. The CDR3 sequence: CASSFGTSGSSYEQYF. The CDR3 DNA reads TGTGCCAGCAGTTTCGGGACTAGCGGGAGCTCCTACGAGCAGTACTTC.

The chain recombines TRBV5-6 with TRBJ2-1; tentative D call: TRBD1 (5 bases). CDR1 and CDR2 from the germline V gene are SGHDT and YYEEEE. Trimming shortened V by 7 bases and J by 1 base, and 12 bases separated the two germline ends. The CDR3 extends over 14 amino acids. This CDR3 is CASAPGLSYNEQFF. The DNA for the CDR3 is TGTGCCAGCGCCCCAGGGTTATCCTACAATGAGCAGTTCTTC.

The chain has TRBV7-2 and TRBJ1-4, with a tentative D call TRBD1 (6 bases). Germline CDR1 SGHTA, CDR2 FQGNSA. This CDR3 contains 18 residues. V was cut by 0 bases and J by 11 bases, with 25 bases left in between. The CDR3 region is CASSLARAGAASQWKLFF. CDR3 DNA: TGTGCCAGCAGCTTAGCGCGGGCAGGGGCCGCTTCCCAATGGAAACTGTTTTTT.

V is TRBV5-1 and J is TRBJ1-5; 8 positions match TRBD1. The CDR3 is 15 residues long. V dropped 4 bases and J dropped 7; count of bases not matched to a gene: 10. Germline-derived CDR1 and CDR2 are SGHRS and YFSETQ. As DNA, the CDR3 is TGCGCCAGCAGCCCCCAGGGGGCGCGAGGACAGCCCCAGCATTTT. Translated, it gives CASSPQGARGQPQHF.

The chain uses TRBV5-1 and TRBJ1-1, with 10 bases that match TRBD1. J was trimmed by 5 bases and V by 4 bases; bases with no gene match: 8. The CDR3 loop spans 15 amino acids. The V gene's germline CDR1 is SGHRS and CDR2 YFSETQ. For the CDR3, the DNA is TGCGCCAGCAGCCCTTCGGGACAGGGGCGGACTGAAGCTTTCTTT. This encodes CASSPSGQGRTEAFF. The variable domain in full, completed from reference TRBV5-1 and TRBJ1-1, reads KAGVTQTPRYLIKTRGQQVTLSCSPISGHRSVSWYQQTPGQGLQFLFEYFSETQRNKGNFPGRFSGRQFSNSRSEMNVSTLELGDSALYLCASSPSGQGRTEAFFGQGTRLTVV.

This sequence joins TRBV11-3 and TRBJ2-1; 9 nucleotides match TRBD1. Germline V gene sequence: CDR1 SGHNT, CDR2 YENEEA. The CDR3 contains 14 residues. J lost 7 bases, V lost 6 bases, and 7 bases had no gene match. DNA of the CDR3: TGTGCCAGCAGAAACCGGGACAGGGATAATGAGCAGTTCTTC. It is translated as CASRNRDRDNEQFF.

The chain uses TRBV13 and TRBJ2-5; TRBD2 is a possible D gene (6 bases). The germline V gene has CDR1 PRHDT and CDR2 FYEKMQ (reference sequence). Trimming took 1 base from V and 1 from J, leaving 10 bases between them. This CDR3 contains 15 residues. This CDR3 is CASSLVGEAQETQYF. CDR3 sequence (DNA): TGTGCCAGCAGCTTAGTCGGGGAGGCCCAAGAGACCCAGTACTTC.

The genes are TRBV27 and TRBJ1-1; 9 positions match TRBD1. J was trimmed by 12 bases and V by 5 bases; bases with no gene match: 7. Germline values: CDR1 MNHEY, CDR2 SMNVEV (reference sequence). The CDR3 totals 12 residues. The CDR3 bases are TGTGCCAGCAGTAGCCGGGACAGGGAGACTTTCTTT. This encodes CASSSRDRETFF.

This clone is a singleton in its sample. The genes are TRBV19 and TRBJ1-5; 10 bases match TRBD1. Germline loops: CDR1 LNHDA, CDR2 SQIVND (reference sequence). The CDR3 runs 15 residues. Unmatched junction bases numbered 6, after V lost 4 bases and J lost 6 bases. In DNA form, the CDR3 reads TGTGCCAGTAGTACCGGGACAGGGGAGTTTCAGCCCCAGCATTTT. Protein: CASSTGTGEFQPQHF.

This chain joins TRBV19 and TRBJ2-5; D perhaps matches TRBD1 (7 bases). This CDR3 spans 15 amino acids. The V gene lost 5 bases and the J gene lost 5 bases, with 18 bases spanning the gap. Germline V lookup: CDR1 LNHDA, CDR2 SQIVND (reference sequence). The CDR3 DNA reads TGTGCCAGTAGTCCTGGACAGGCGGGGTCTGAGACCCAGTACTTC. Translation: CASSPGQAGSETQYF.

CDR3 nucleotide sequence: TGCGCCAGCAGCCCGGATGGACAGGGAGCTTTCTTT. Translation: CASSPDGQGAFF. The chain couples TRBV5-1 to TRBJ1-1; TRBD1 aligns across 8 bases. J lost 10 bases, V lost 4 bases, and 6 bases had no gene match. The length of the CDR3 is 12 residues. The germline V gene encodes CDR1 SGHRS and CDR2 YFSETQ.

The table lists this clone with a count of one. The CDR3 sequence: CASSLVGSSSQETQYF. The CDR3 region has the DNA TGCGCCAGCAGCTTGGTTGGGAGTTCTAGTCAAGAGACCCAGTACTTC. The rearrangement joins TRBV5-1 to TRBJ2-5; possible D gene TRBD2, 5 bases. There are 16 residues in the CDR3. Germline CDR1 reads SGHRS; CDR2 reads YFSETQ. V lost 0 bases and J 2 bases, leaving 14 bases between the germline ends.

This clone has more than one count but fewer than ten. V is TRBV7-2 and J is TRBJ2-1; the match to TRBD2 covers 14 bases. V dropped 5 bases and J dropped 8; count of bases not matched to a gene: 5. The CDR3 has 15 amino acids. Per germline, CDR1 SGHTA and CDR2 FQGNSA. CDR3 region: CASSPTSGGVYEQFF. CDR3 DNA sequence: TGTGCCAGCAGCCCGACTAGCGGGGGGGTATATGAGCAGTTCTTC.

This chain uses TRBV7-9 with TRBJ1-2; D gene ambiguous. This CDR3 is built from 14 residues. Per the germline V gene, CDR1 is SEHNR and CDR2 is FQNEAQ (reference sequence). Trimming removed 1 base from V and 8 bases from J, with 14 bases in between. The CDR3: CASSLDEATGGYTF. In DNA form, the CDR3 reads TGTGCCAGCAGCTTAGATGAGGCAACGGGGGGCTACACCTTC.

The CDR3 DNA is TGTGCCAGCAGCCCAGGGACAGTTAACAATGAGCAGTTCTTC. As protein: CASSPGTVNNEQFF. The V and J genes are TRBV3-1 (or the pseudogene TRBV3-2) and TRBJ2-1; the match to TRBD1 covers 7 bases. V shed 4 bases and J 5 bases; nucleotides not matched to a gene: 5. CDR3 length: 14 amino acids. Germline values: CDR1 LGHDT, CDR2 YNNKEL (reference sequence).